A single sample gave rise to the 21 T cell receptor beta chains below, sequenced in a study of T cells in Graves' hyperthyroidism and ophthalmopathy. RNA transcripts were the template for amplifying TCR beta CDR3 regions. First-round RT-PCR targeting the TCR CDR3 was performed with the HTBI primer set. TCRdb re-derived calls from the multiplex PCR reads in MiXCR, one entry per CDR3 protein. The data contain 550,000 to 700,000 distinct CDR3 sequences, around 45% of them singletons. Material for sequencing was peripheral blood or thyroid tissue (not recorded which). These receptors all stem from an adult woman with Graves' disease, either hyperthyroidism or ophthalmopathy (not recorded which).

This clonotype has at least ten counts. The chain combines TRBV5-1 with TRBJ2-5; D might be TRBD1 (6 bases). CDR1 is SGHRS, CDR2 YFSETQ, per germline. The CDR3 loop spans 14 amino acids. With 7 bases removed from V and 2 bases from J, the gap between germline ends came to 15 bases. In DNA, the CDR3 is TGCGCCAGCTTTGGGGGCGGCAGTCAAGAGACCCAGTACTTC. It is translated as CASFGGGSQETQYF.

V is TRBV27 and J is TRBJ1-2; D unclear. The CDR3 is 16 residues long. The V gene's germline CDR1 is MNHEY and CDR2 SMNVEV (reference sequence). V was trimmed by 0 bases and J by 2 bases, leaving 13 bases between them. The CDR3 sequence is CASSLSARESNYGYTF. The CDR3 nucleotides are TGTGCCAGCAGTTTATCAGCACGGGAATCAAACTATGGCTACACCTTC.

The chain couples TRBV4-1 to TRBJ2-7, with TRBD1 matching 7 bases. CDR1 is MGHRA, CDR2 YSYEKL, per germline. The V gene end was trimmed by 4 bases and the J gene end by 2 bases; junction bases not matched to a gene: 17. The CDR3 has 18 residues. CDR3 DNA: TGCGCCAGCAGCCCGAAGGAATTCAGGACAGGATTAACCTACGAGCAGTACTTC. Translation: CASSPKEFRTGLTYEQYF.

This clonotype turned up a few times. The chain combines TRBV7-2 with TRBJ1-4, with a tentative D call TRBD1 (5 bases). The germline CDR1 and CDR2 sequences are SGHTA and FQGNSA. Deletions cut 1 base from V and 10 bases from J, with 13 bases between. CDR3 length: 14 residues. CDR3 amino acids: CASSLEGRGRKLFF. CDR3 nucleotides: TGTGCCAGCAGCTTAGAGGGACGGGGAAGAAAACTGTTTTTT. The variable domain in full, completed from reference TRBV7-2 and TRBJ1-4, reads GAGVSQSPSNKVTEKGKDVELRCDPISGHTALYWYRQSLGQGLEFLIYFQGNSAPDKSGLPSDRFSAERTGGSVSTLTIQRTQQEDSAVYLCASSLEGRGRKLFFGSGTQLSVL.

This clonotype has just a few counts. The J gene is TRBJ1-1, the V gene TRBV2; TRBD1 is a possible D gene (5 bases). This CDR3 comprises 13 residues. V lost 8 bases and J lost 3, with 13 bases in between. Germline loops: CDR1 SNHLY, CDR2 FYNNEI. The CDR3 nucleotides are TGTGCCAGCCAGGGACGGACTGACACTGAAGCTTTCTTT. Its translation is CASQGRTDTEAFF.

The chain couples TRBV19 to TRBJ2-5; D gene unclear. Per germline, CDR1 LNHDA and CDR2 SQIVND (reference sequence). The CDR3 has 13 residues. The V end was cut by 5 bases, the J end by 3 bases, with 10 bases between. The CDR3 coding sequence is TGTGCCAGTAGTGACCAGGTGGAAGAGACCCAGTACTTC. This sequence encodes CASSDQVEETQYF.

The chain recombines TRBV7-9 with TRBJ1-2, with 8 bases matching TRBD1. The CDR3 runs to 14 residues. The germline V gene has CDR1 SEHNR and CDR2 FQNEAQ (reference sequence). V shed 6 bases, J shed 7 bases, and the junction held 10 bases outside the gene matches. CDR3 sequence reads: CASRRTGTPFGYTF. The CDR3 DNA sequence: TGTGCCAGCAGAAGGACAGGGACTCCCTTTGGCTACACCTTC.

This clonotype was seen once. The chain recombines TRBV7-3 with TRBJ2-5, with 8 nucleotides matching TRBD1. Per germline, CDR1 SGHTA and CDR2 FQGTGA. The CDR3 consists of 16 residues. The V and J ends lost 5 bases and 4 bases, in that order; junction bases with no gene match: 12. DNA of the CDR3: TGTGCCAGCAGCCCGGGCGGGACAGGCAAAGGAGAGACCCAGTACTTC. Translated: CASSPGGTGKGETQYF.

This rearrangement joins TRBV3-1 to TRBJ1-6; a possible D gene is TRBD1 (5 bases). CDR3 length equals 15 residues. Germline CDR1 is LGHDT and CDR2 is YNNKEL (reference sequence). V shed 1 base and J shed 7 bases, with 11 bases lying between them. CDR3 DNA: TGTGCCAGCAGCCAAGGTGCCAGGGCCAATTCACCCCTCCACTTT. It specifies CASSQGARANSPLHF. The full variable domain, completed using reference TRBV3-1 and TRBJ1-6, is DTAVSQTPKYLVTQMGNDKSIKCEQNLGHDTMYWYKQDSKKFLKIMFSYNNKELIINETVPNRFSPKSPDKAHLNLHINSLELGDSAVYFCASSQGARANSPLHFGNGTRLTVT.

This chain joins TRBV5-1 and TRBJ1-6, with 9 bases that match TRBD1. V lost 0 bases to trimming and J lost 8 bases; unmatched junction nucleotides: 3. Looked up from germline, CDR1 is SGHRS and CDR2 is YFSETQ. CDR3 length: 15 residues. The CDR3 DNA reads TGCGCCAGCAGCTTGGGGACAGGGGTCCATTCACCCCTCCACTTT. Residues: CASSLGTGVHSPLHF.

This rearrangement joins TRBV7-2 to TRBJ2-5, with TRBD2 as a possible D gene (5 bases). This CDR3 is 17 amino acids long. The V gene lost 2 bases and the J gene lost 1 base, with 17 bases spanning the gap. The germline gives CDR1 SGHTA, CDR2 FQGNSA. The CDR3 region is CASSLSAPAAGQETQYF. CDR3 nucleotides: TGTGCCAGCAGCTTATCTGCCCCGGCGGCGGGCCAAGAGACCCAGTACTTC.

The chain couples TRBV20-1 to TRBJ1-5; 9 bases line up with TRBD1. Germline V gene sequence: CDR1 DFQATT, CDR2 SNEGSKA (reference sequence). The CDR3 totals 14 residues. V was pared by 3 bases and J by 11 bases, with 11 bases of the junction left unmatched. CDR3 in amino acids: CSASGGTGTETQHF. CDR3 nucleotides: TGCAGTGCTAGCGGGGGGACAGGGACGGAGACCCAGCATTTT.

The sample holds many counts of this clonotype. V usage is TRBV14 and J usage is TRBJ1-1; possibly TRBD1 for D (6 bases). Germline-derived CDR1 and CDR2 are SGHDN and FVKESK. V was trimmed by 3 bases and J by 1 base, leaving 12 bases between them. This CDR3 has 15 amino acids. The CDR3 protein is CASSQGGHSNTEAFF. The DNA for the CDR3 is TGTGCCAGCAGCCAGGGGGGACACTCGAACACTGAAGCTTTCTTT.

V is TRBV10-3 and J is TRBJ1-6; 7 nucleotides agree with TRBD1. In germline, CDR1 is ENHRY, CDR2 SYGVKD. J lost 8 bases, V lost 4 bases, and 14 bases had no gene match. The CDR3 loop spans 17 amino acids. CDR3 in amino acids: CAISGDYLGTADSPLHF. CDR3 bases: TGTGCCATCAGTGGAGACTATCTCGGGACAGCTGATTCACCCCTCCACTTT.

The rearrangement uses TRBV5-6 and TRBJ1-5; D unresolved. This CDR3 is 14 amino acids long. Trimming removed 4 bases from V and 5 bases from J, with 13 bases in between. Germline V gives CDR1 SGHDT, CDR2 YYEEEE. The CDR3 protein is CASSRGGLDQPQHF. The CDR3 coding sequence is TGTGCCAGCAGCCGGGGAGGGTTGGATCAGCCCCAGCATTTT.

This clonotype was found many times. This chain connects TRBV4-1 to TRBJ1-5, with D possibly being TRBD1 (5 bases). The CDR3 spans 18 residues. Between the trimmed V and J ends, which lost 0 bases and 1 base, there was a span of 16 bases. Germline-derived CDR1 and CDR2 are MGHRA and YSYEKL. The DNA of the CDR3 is TGCGCCAGCAGCCAAGAAGAGAGGAGGGGCCTGAGCAATCAGCCCCAGCATTTT. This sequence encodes CASSQEERRGLSNQPQHF.

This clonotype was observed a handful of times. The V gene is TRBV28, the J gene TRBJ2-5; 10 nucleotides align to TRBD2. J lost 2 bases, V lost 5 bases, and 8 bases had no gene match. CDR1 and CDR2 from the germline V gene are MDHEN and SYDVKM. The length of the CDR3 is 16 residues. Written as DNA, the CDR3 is TGTGCCAGCAGTCAACCCGGACTAGCGGCTCAAGAGACCCAGTACTTC. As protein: CASSQPGLAAQETQYF.

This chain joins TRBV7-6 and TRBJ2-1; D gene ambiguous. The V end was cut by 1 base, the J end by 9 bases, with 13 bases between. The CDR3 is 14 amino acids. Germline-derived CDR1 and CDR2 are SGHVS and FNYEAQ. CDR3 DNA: TGTGCCAGCAGCTTAGGAGGTTTCGACACTGAGCAGTTCTTC. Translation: CASSLGGFDTEQFF.

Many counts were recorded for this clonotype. The CDR3 region is CASSQLRGGTEAFF. The CDR3 DNA sequence: TGTGCCAGCAGCCAACTTCGGGGGGGCACTGAAGCTTTCTTT. The chain uses TRBV13 and TRBJ1-1; a weak D match, TRBD1 (5 bases). Trimming left V 5 bases short and J 4 bases short, with 14 bases between. Looked up from germline, CDR1 is PRHDT and CDR2 is FYEKMQ (reference sequence). The CDR3 totals 14 residues.

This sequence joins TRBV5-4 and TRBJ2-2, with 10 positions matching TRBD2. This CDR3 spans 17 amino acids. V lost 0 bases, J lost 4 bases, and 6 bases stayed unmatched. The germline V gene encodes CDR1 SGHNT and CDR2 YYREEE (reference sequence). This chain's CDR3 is CASSLGASGSITGELFF. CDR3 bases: TGTGCCAGCAGCTTGGGGGCTAGCGGGAGTATCACCGGGGAGCTGTTTTTT. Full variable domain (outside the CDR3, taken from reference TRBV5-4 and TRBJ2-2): ETGVTQSPTHLIKTRGQQVTLRCSSQSGHNTVSWYQQALGQGPQFIFQYYREEENGRGNFPPRFSGLQFPNYSSELNVNALELDDSALYLCASSLGASGSITGELFFGEGSRLTVL.

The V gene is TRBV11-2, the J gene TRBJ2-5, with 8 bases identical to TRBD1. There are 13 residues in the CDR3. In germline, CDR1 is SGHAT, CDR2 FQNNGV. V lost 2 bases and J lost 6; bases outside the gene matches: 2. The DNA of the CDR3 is TGTGCCAGCAGCTTACGGACAGGGCAGACCCAGTACTTC. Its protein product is CASSLRTGQTQYF.